These 26 T cell receptor beta chains share one sample of origin, sequenced in a study of T cells in Graves' hyperthyroidism and ophthalmopathy. RNA transcripts provided the source from which TCR beta CDR3 regions were amplified. The study used the HTBI primer set for a first-round RT-PCR of the TCR CDR3. Each CDR3 protein gets one entry after TCRdb re-called the multiplex PCR reads with MiXCR. Found here are fewer than 300,000 distinct CDR3 sequences, 25% of them singletons; the top ten hold more than 25%. The sample taken for sequencing was blood. The receptors originated from a man between 40 and 49 years old with Graves' hyperthyroidism that later progressed to Graves' ophthalmopathy.

In this sample, this clonotype turned up many times. The rearrangement links TRBV6-5 to TRBJ2-7; a weak D match, TRBD2 (6 bases). Between the trimmed V and J ends, which lost 0 bases and 6 bases, there was a span of 12 bases. From germline, CDR1 is MNHEY and CDR2 SVGAGI. This CDR3 contains 14 residues. CDR3 nucleotide sequence: TGTGCCAGCAGTTACTCGACCTCCGGGAGCGAGCAGTACTTC. Protein: CASSYSTSGSEQYF.

This clonotype was seen many times. J is TRBJ1-1 and V is TRBV19; 9 bases map to TRBD1. Germline V lookup: CDR1 LNHDA, CDR2 SQIVND (reference sequence). This CDR3 has 14 residues. V shed 6 bases and J 4 bases; nucleotides not matched to a gene: 6. In DNA form, the CDR3 reads TGTGCCAGTAGCCCCCGGACAGGGGTCACTGAAGCTTTCTTT. It translates to CASSPRTGVTEAFF.

A note on this clonotype: A much larger clone lies one base from this, so it may be a read error. The chain is built from TRBV6-5 and TRBJ1-5; 8 bases match TRBD1. The germline V gene encodes CDR1 MNHEY and CDR2 SVGAGI. The CDR3 sequence is 15 residues long. In DNA form, the CDR3 reads TGTGCCTGCAGTTCTGAGACAGGGGACAATCAGCCCCAGCATTTT. Its protein is CACSSETGDNQPQHF.

This clonotype was counted ten times or more. The V gene is TRBV12-3 or TRBV12-4, the J gene TRBJ2-7, with a possible D match to TRBD2 (6 bases). Trimming pared 5 bases from V and 0 bases from J, leaving 11 bases between. The CDR3 is made up of 14 amino acids. CDR3 nucleotides: TGTGCCAGCAGTCGGAGGGCCGTCTCCTACGAGCAGTACTTC. It encodes CASSRRAVSYEQYF.

The chain carries TRBV27 and TRBJ2-5, with 12 bases that match TRBD2. The CDR3 sequence is 15 residues long. Per the germline V gene, CDR1 is MNHEY and CDR2 is SMNVEV (reference sequence). The ends lost 5 bases at V and 1 base at J; junction bases unmatched: 2. CDR3 in amino acids: CASSLAGGTQETQYF. In DNA form, the CDR3 reads TGTGCCAGCAGTCTAGCGGGGGGGACCCAAGAGACCCAGTACTTC.

The rearrangement uses TRBV9 and TRBJ2-2; 8 bases agree with TRBD2. CDR1 and CDR2 (germline): SGDLS, YYNGEE. The CDR3 extends over 17 amino acids. The junction had 12 bases not matched to a gene; V was cut back by 3 bases and J by 5 bases. DNA of the CDR3: TGTGCCAGCAGCGACAGATACGGGACTAGTCGTACCGGGGAGCTGTTTTTT. This translates into CASSDRYGTSRTGELFF.

In this sample, this clonotype turned up many times. The V call is TRBV5-1, the J call TRBJ2-7; 12 bases are shared with TRBD1. Unmatched junction bases numbered 14, after V lost 7 bases and J lost 6 bases. CDR3 size: 16 residues. Germline-derived CDR1 and CDR2 are SGHRS and YFSETQ. CDR3 sequence (DNA): TGCGCCAGCGCCGGGACAGGGGGCCAAGAACTACGCGAGCAGTACTTC. The encoded protein is CASAGTGGQELREQYF.

This clonotype was seen many times. The chain has TRBV10-3 and TRBJ1-1; tentatively, D is TRBD1 (5 bases). V lost 2 bases and J 1 base, leaving 8 bases between the germline ends. The CDR3 is 14 residues long. Germline CDR1 reads ENHRY; CDR2 reads SYGVKD. The CDR3 DNA follows: TGTGCCATCAGTGAGCTGGGGGAGAACACTGAAGCTTTCTTT. Its protein product is CAISELGENTEAFF.

The rearrangement joins TRBV11-2 to TRBJ2-5; 11 bases fit TRBD2. J lost 5 bases, V lost 0 bases, and 11 bases had no gene match. Germline CDR1 reads SGHAT; CDR2 reads FQNNGV. The length of the CDR3 is 18 residues. The CDR3 DNA follows: TGTGCCAGCAGCTTAGATCCAACTAGCGGGAGTCTTAGGGAGACCCAGTACTTC. This encodes CASSLDPTSGSLRETQYF.

Many counts were recorded for this clonotype. The chain links TRBV5-1 to TRBJ2-2; 10 nucleotides line up with TRBD2. The CDR3 sequence is 15 residues long. After removal of 6 bases from V and 7 bases from J, the junction contained 9 bases not matched to a gene. The V gene's germline CDR1 is SGHRS and CDR2 YFSETQ. CDR3 sequence: CASTLGLAVDGELFF. In DNA form, the CDR3 reads TGCGCCAGCACCCTAGGACTAGCGGTTGACGGGGAGCTGTTTTTT.

This clonotype showed up many times. The chain employs TRBV27 and TRBJ2-7; D might be TRBD1 or TRBD2, each matching 6 bases. V was pared by 4 bases and J by 2 bases, with 12 bases between. The CDR3 contains 14 residues. The germline V gene encodes CDR1 MNHEY and CDR2 SMNVEV (reference sequence). The CDR3 DNA sequence: TGTGCCAGCAGTTATGAAGGGGGGCCCTACGAGCAGTACTTC. Residues: CASSYEGGPYEQYF.

Written as DNA, the CDR3 is TGTGCCAGCAGTTTACGGCAGGGTGGTCAGCCCCAGCATTTT. This codes for CASSLRQGGQPQHF. This sequence joins TRBV12-3 or TRBV12-4 and TRBJ1-5; a possible D gene is TRBD1 (5 bases). This CDR3 has 14 amino acids. Trimming stripped 2 bases from V and 6 bases from J, with 11 bases between.

This clonotype was seen repeatedly, ten times or more. This chain connects TRBV19 to TRBJ2-2; D is undetermined. CDR3 length: 13 amino acids. Trimming stripped 3 bases from V and 5 bases from J, with 7 bases between. Germline values: CDR1 LNHDA, CDR2 SQIVND (reference sequence). The CDR3 sequence: CASSISVTGELFF. CDR3 bases: TGTGCCAGTAGTATCTCGGTAACCGGGGAGCTGTTTTTT.

The chain couples TRBV28 to TRBJ2-5; 7 nucleotides align to TRBD1. Per the germline V gene, CDR1 is MDHEN and CDR2 is SYDVKM. This CDR3 contains 14 residues. The junction had 7 bases not matched to a gene; V was cut back by 4 bases and J by 5 bases. CDR3: CASSWRGGRETQYF. CDR3 sequence (DNA): TGTGCCAGCAGTTGGCGAGGGGGCCGGGAGACCCAGTACTTC.

This clonotype was picked up many times. The chain employs TRBV5-1 and TRBJ1-1; 7 positions agree with TRBD1. The CDR3 is 13 amino acids. Germline values: CDR1 SGHRS, CDR2 YFSETQ. The trim removed 4 bases at V and 4 bases at J, leaving 4 bases unmatched. The CDR3 reads CASSRDSLTEAFF. CDR3 in DNA: TGCGCCAGCAGCCGGGACAGCCTCACTGAAGCTTTCTTT. Variable domain in full (rest from reference TRBV5-1 and TRBJ1-1): KAGVTQTPRYLIKTRGQQVTLSCSPISGHRSVSWYQQTPGQGLQFLFEYFSETQRNKGNFPGRFSGRQFSNSRSEMNVSTLELGDSALYLCASSRDSLTEAFFGQGTRLTVV.

Many counts were recorded for this clonotype. The CDR3 sequence is CSVAQGTAFF. The DNA of the CDR3 is TGCAGCGTTGCTCAGGGGACGGCTTTCTTT. The chain uses TRBV29-1 and TRBJ1-1; D possibly corresponds to TRBD1 (6 bases). V was shortened by 4 bases and J by 11 bases, with 11 bases between the two germline ends. Per the germline V gene, CDR1 is SQVTM and CDR2 is ANQGSEA. This CDR3 comprises 10 residues.

This clonotype was picked up many times. The chain combines TRBV10-3 with TRBJ2-7, with 8 positions matching TRBD1. V dropped 3 bases and J dropped 3; count of bases not matched to a gene: 10. CDR3 length equals 16 residues. Germline values: CDR1 ENHRY, CDR2 SYGVKD. The CDR3 sequence: CAISDGAGTGDYEQYF. The DNA for the CDR3 is TGTGCCATCAGTGATGGGGCCGGGACAGGAGACTACGAGCAGTACTTC.

Many counts were recorded for this clonotype. The chain links TRBV24-1 to TRBJ1-1, with D unresolved. V was cut by 5 bases and J by 4 bases, with 13 bases left in between. This CDR3 is built from 14 residues. The germline gives CDR1 KGHDR, CDR2 SFDVKD. The CDR3 loop reads CATSVRFRGTEAFF. The CDR3 nucleotides are TGTGCCACCAGTGTTCGTTTTCGGGGCACTGAAGCTTTCTTT.

At least ten counts were recorded for this clonotype. The rearrangement joins TRBV2 to TRBJ2-7; D remains unclear. Trimming removed 7 bases from V and 5 bases from J, with 9 bases in between. Germline V gives CDR1 SNHLY, CDR2 FYNNEI. The CDR3 is 11 amino acids. CDR3 sequence: CASTMLDEQYF. The DNA for the CDR3 is TGTGCCAGCACGATGCTGGACGAGCAGTACTTC. The entire variable domain, with the rest obtained from reference TRBV2 and TRBJ2-7, is as follows: EPEVTQTPSHQVTQMGQEVILRCVPISNHLYFYWYRQILGQKVEFLVSFYNNEISEKSEIFDDQFSVERPDGSNFTLKIRSTKLEDSAMYFCASTMLDEQYFGPGTRLTVT.

A remark on this clonotype: Germline is not matched at one junction end, which may reflect a read error. The genes are TRBV30 and TRBJ2-7; possibly TRBD1 for D (5 bases). The CDR3 consists of 18 residues. Per germline, CDR1 GTSNPN and CDR2 SVGIG (reference sequence). For the CDR3, the DNA is TGTGCCCGGAGTATGGTTGGGAATTGGGGCGAAGGGCCCTACGAGCAGTACTTC. Amino acids: CARSMVGNWGEGPYEQYF.

This clonotype was recorded many times. The rearrangement joins TRBV6-1 to TRBJ1-1; D is ambiguous. Germline values: CDR1 MNHNS, CDR2 SASEGT. V dropped 6 bases and J dropped 1 base, with 15 bases sitting between them. The length of the CDR3 is 15 residues. The CDR3 region has the DNA TGTGCCAGCAGATCCACCCACGTAGGGAACACTGAAGCTTTCTTT. This encodes CASRSTHVGNTEAFF.

There are a few counts of this clonotype. The chain employs TRBV27 and TRBJ2-5; 8 bases are a match to TRBD2. The CDR3 consists of 14 residues. Per the germline V gene, CDR1 is MNHEY and CDR2 is SMNVEV (reference sequence). The V gene end was trimmed by 6 bases and the J gene end by 1 base; junction bases not matched to a gene: 4. The CDR3 DNA is TGTGCCAGCAGGACACTAGCGGCCCAAGAGACCCAGTACTTC. As protein: CASRTLAAQETQYF.

This clonotype occurred many times. The V call is TRBV27, the J call TRBJ2-5, with unresolved D. Trimming took 5 bases from V and 2 from J, leaving 9 bases between them. Germline CDR1 MNHEY, CDR2 SMNVEV (reference sequence). The length of the CDR3 is 13 residues. CDR3 DNA sequence: TGTGCCAGCAGTCCCTTCCGGCAAGAGACCCAGTACTTC. It translates to CASSPFRQETQYF.

This clonotype was counted at least ten times. This rearrangement joins TRBV4-1 to TRBJ2-2; D gene uncertain. The germline V gene encodes CDR1 MGHRA and CDR2 YSYEKL. The CDR3 extends over 17 amino acids. The ends were cut back, 1 base at V and 0 bases at J, with 12 bases in the middle. As DNA, the CDR3 is TGCGCCAGCAGCCAAGTTTGGTTCAACTCGAACACCGGGGAGCTGTTTTTT. Residues: CASSQVWFNSNTGELFF.

This clonotype was seen ten or more times. The chain combines TRBV12-5 with TRBJ1-1, with 11 bases that match TRBD1. Germline lookup yields CDR1 LGHNT and CDR2 FRNRAP. This CDR3 has 15 residues. V shed 6 bases and J 5 bases; nucleotides not matched to a gene: 8. The CDR3 protein is CASGLAGQGATEAFF. The CDR3 DNA reads as TGTGCTAGTGGCCTCGCCGGACAGGGGGCTACTGAAGCTTTCTTT.

There are many counts of this clonotype. The genes are TRBV7-9 and TRBJ1-2; D uncertain. The CDR3 is 15 amino acids. Germline loops: CDR1 SEHNR, CDR2 FQNEAQ (reference sequence). Trimming stripped 3 bases from V and 8 bases from J, with 19 bases between. The CDR3 bases are TGTGCCAGCAGCTTCGGGATCCTGACATTCGCGGGCTACACCTTC. Its protein product is CASSFGILTFAGYTF.